A single sample is the source of the 20 T cell receptor beta chains below, sequenced in a study of cytomegalovirus exposure and HLA in healthy donors (dated by TCRdb to 2016 to 2017). Libraries were made using the immunoSEQ multiplex PCR assay. For the multiplex PCR, a mixture combining 60 forward primers for TCR Vbeta segments and 13 reverse primers for TCR Jbeta segments was used. Sourced from immuneACCESS, this table was stored by TCRdb with only in-frame sequences that have V and J called. A share of the clones is absent; for the studies checked, an unresolved V gene accounts for under half, and the remainder has no known explanation. This sample holds roughly 240,000 clones; around 80% were observed only once. The ten largest account for about 0.5% of the sample. Sequencing used PBMCs. These receptors all stem from a boy younger than 18 in good health and CMV-seronegative.

CDR3: CASSSTGFGEKLFF. CDR3 coding DNA: TGTGCCAGCAGCTCGACAGGGTTTGGGGAAAAACTGTTTTTT. V and J are TRBV5-6 and TRBJ1-4; 7 nucleotides match TRBD1. Germline CDR1 and CDR2: SGHDT and YYEEEE. Trimming cost V 3 bases and J 8 bases; bases outside gene matches: 7. The CDR3 extends over 14 amino acids.

This clone was detected a few times. The chain recombines TRBV7-8 with TRBJ2-1; 14 bases align to TRBD2. The CDR3 length is 14 residues. Trimming cost V 5 bases and J 10 bases; bases outside gene matches: 4. Germline CDR1 reads SGHVS; CDR2 reads FQNEAQ. CDR3: CASSTGTSGGEQFF. CDR3 DNA: TGTGCCAGCAGCACAGGGACTAGCGGGGGAGAGCAGTTCTTC.

This sequence joins TRBV4-1 and TRBJ2-5; a weak D match, TRBD2 (5 bases). CDR1 and CDR2 from the germline V gene are MGHRA and YSYEKL. The CDR3 length is 17 residues. Deletions cut 3 bases from V and 0 bases from J, with 17 bases between. The chain's CDR3 is CASSQSGRGLYQETQYF. As DNA, the CDR3 is TGCGCCAGCAGCCAGTCCGGCCGGGGATTGTACCAAGAGACCCAGTACTTC.

The V call is TRBV9, the J call TRBJ1-3; D unclear. Germline V gene lookup returns CDR1 SGDLS and CDR2 YYNGEE. The ends were cut back, 0 bases at V and 3 bases at J, with 19 bases in the middle. The CDR3 covers 18 residues. The CDR3 region is CASSVVPFVTEIGNTIYF. CDR3 nucleotides: TGTGCCAGCAGCGTAGTACCCTTCGTAACAGAGATTGGAAACACCATATATTTT.

This chain uses TRBV19 with TRBJ2-1, with a weak D call TRBD1 (5 bases). Trimming removed 7 bases from V and 5 bases from J, with 15 bases in between. Germline V gene lookup returns CDR1 LNHDA and CDR2 SQIVND (reference sequence). This CDR3 region has 14 residues. The CDR3 sequence: CASKPLTADNEQFF. The CDR3 DNA reads as TGTGCCAGTAAACCGTTGACAGCCGACAATGAGCAGTTCTTC.

The chain joins TRBV7-9 to TRBJ2-5; 15 positions agree with TRBD2. The J call may be in error: the DNA end matches TRBJ2-7 better. The CDR3 consists of 14 residues. The germline V gene encodes CDR1 SEHNR and CDR2 FQNEAQ (reference sequence). CDR3 bases: TGTGCCAGCAGCAGGACTAGCGGGAGGGGCGAGCAGTACTTC. It codes for CASSRTSGRGEQYF.

The J gene is TRBJ2-1, the V gene TRBV30; 8 bases map to TRBD2. CDR1 and CDR2 from the germline V gene are GTSNPN and SVGIG (reference sequence). This CDR3 contains 11 residues. V gave up 3 bases and J gave up 9 bases; unmatched junction bases: 1. The CDR3 region has the DNA TGTGCCTGGAGAGCGGGAGTTGAGCAGTTCTTC. Its protein product is CAWRAGVEQFF.

The chain carries TRBV5-1 and TRBJ2-1, with 13 bases matching TRBD2. The V and J ends lost 0 bases and 8 bases, in that order; junction bases with no gene match: 5. CDR1 and CDR2 (germline): SGHRS, YFSETQ. The CDR3 has 16 amino acids. The CDR3 DNA reads as TGCGCCAGCAGCTTGGTACTAGCGGGAGGGCCGGATGAGCAGTTCTTC. Its translation: CASSLVLAGGPDEQFF.

The rearrangement joins TRBV5-4 to TRBJ2-2; 9 bases map to TRBD2. This CDR3 contains 15 residues. The V and J ends lost 0 bases and 6 bases, in that order; junction bases with no gene match: 3. The germline CDR1 and CDR2 sequences are SGHNT and YYREEE (reference sequence). The CDR3 bases are TGTGCCAGCAGCTTGGGCGGGGGGGCTTCCGGGGAGCTGTTTTTT. Translating it yields CASSLGGGASGELFF.

This clone was observed a handful of times. The chain carries TRBV6-5 and TRBJ1-4; D not resolved. The length of the CDR3 is 15 residues. V was pared by 5 bases and J by 0 bases, with 10 bases between. Germline CDR1 is MNHEY and CDR2 is SVGAGI. The CDR3: CASSTNIATNEKLFF. Here the CDR3 DNA reads TGTGCCAGCAGTACCAACATCGCAACTAATGAAAAACTGTTTTTT.

V is TRBV7-9 and J is TRBJ1-3; the D is unclear. This CDR3 is built from 16 residues. CDR1 and CDR2 from the germline V gene are SEHNR and FQNEAQ (reference sequence). Deletions cut 0 bases from V and 1 base from J, with 10 bases between. As DNA, the CDR3 is TGTGCCAGCAGCTTAGCGAACCGGTTTTCTGGAAACACCATATATTTT. Translating it yields CASSLANRFSGNTIYF.

This rearrangement joins TRBV30 to TRBJ1-4; 9 nucleotides align to TRBD1. The junction had 7 bases not matched to a gene; V was cut back by 5 bases and J by 6 bases. The CDR3 extends over 14 amino acids. From germline, CDR1 is GTSNPN and CDR2 SVGIG (reference sequence). The CDR3 is CAWLYRGQDEKLFF. The CDR3 DNA follows: TGTGCCTGGCTTTACAGGGGGCAAGATGAAAAACTGTTTTTT.

The chain has TRBV5-1 and TRBJ2-1; possible D gene TRBD1, 6 bases. V dropped 2 bases and J dropped 4 bases, with 16 bases sitting between them. Germline CDR1 is SGHRS and CDR2 is YFSETQ. CDR3 length: 16 amino acids. CDR3 nucleotides: TGCGCCAGCAGCTTTCGGGGCTTAGGGGGTTACAATGAGCAGTTCTTC. Translated: CASSFRGLGGYNEQFF.

The V and J genes are TRBV19 and TRBJ2-2; a weak D match, TRBD1 (5 bases). Germline-derived CDR1 and CDR2 are LNHDA and SQIVND (reference sequence). This CDR3 is 14 amino acids long. Trimming stripped 0 bases from V and 3 bases from J, with 5 bases between. The CDR3 DNA reads TGTGCCAGTAGTATAGAAGGGGACACCGGGGAGCTGTTTTTT. It is translated as CASSIEGDTGELFF.

The rearrangement joins TRBV27 to TRBJ2-5; tentative D call: TRBD2 (5 bases). The CDR3 has 15 residues. Trimming left V 4 bases short and J 4 bases short, with 16 bases between. Germline CDR1 MNHEY, CDR2 SMNVEV (reference sequence). This CDR3 reads CASSSPGKYRETQYF. In DNA form, the CDR3 reads TGTGCCAGCAGTTCCCCGGGAAAGTACAGAGAGACCCAGTACTTC.

This sequence joins TRBV30 and TRBJ2-2; 11 bases fit TRBD1. Germline trimming cut 4 bases from V and 7 bases from J; bases unmatched to any gene: 5. There are 14 residues in the CDR3. Per germline, CDR1 GTSNPN and CDR2 SVGIG (reference sequence). CDR3 DNA sequence: TGTGCCTGGACCACGGGACAGGGGGTCGGGGAGCTGTTTTTT. Translation: CAWTTGQGVGELFF.

This clone has just one count. This chain links TRBV5-6 with TRBJ1-2, with 12 bases lining up with TRBD1. Trimming at V came to 1 base and at J to 6 bases, leaving 10 bases not matched to a gene. Germline V gives CDR1 SGHDT, CDR2 YYEEEE. The CDR3 extends over 17 amino acids. The CDR3 DNA reads TGTGCCAGCAGCTTGAATCCTCCGGGACAGGGGGCGGATGGCTACACCTTC. The encoded protein is CASSLNPPGQGADGYTF.

This chain uses TRBV23-1 with TRBJ1-2, with 7 bases matching TRBD1. TRBV23-1 is reported as an ORF; its role is uncertain. J lost 4 bases, V lost 0 bases, and 5 bases had no gene match. This CDR3 contains 15 residues. This chain's CDR3 is CASSQSGRQGYGYTF. CDR3 nucleotides: TGCGCCAGCAGTCAATCGGGAAGACAGGGCTATGGCTACACCTTC.

The chain links TRBV18 to TRBJ1-2, with D possibly being TRBD1 (5 bases). Germline V gene sequence: CDR1 KGHSH, CDR2 LQKENI. This CDR3 has 16 residues. With 2 bases removed from V and 7 bases from J, the gap between germline ends came to 20 bases. This chain's CDR3 is CASSPDGRVSTAGYTF. CDR3 coding DNA: TGTGCCAGCTCACCAGACGGCAGGGTCTCGACGGCTGGCTACACCTTC.

This clone turned up a few times. This chain uses TRBV11-3 with TRBJ2-5; TRBD2 might be the D (6 bases). Germline V gene lookup returns CDR1 SGHNT and CDR2 YENEEA. The CDR3 consists of 17 residues. V was clipped by 1 base and J by 4 bases, with 19 bases between them. DNA of the CDR3: TGTGCCAGCAGCTTAGTAAGCGGGCAGGGAGGAAGAGAGACCCAGTACTTC. Protein sequence: CASSLVSGQGGRETQYF. Filled out from reference TRBV11-3 and TRBJ2-5, the complete variable domain reads EAGVVQSPRYKIIEKKQPVAFWCNPISGHNTLYWYLQNLGQGPELLIRYENEEAVDDSQLPKDRFSAERLKGVDSTLKIQPAELGDSAVYLCASSLVSGQGGRETQYFGPGTRLLVL.